The present T cell receptor beta chain was sequenced within a study of blood T cell repertoires in COVID-19. Across the whole study: Whether acute or convalescent, the COVID-19 samples came from the United States, Italy and Spain. T cells, B-cell-depleted T cells, or PBMCs supplied cDNA or gDNA.

The germline gives CDR1 LNHDA, CDR2 SQIVND (reference sequence). V shed 5 bases, J shed 7 bases, and the junction held 8 bases outside the gene matches. CDR3 length: 14 residues. Per the original methods: Amplification with reference gene primers provided the estimates of nucleated cell counts. Measured with immunoSEQ multiplex PCR; TCRdb has only the in-frame clones, and not every one. The V and J calls and clone size are taken from that table; D and trimming were inferred from the DNA. Of about 180,000 clones listed, around 87% are singletons. The chain uses TRBV19 and TRBJ1-5, with 7 positions matching TRBD1. Sequences were obtained from peripheral blood. This TCR came from a man aged 40-55 years with active or convalescent COVID-19. Here the CDR3 reads CASSVDRVGQPQHF. The CDR3 DNA is TGTGCCAGTAGTGTCGACAGGGTTGGGCAGCCCCAGCATTTT.